The 11 T cell receptor beta chains listed next were all sequenced from one sample in a study of blood T cell repertoires in COVID-19. The method was immunoSEQ multiplex PCR; TCRdb's version includes in-frame clones alone and lacks a portion of them. The data hold under 80,000 clones, with about 80% observed a single time. Input material: peripheral blood. These receptors were obtained from a human donor in a cohort sampled during active COVID-19.

The chain is built from TRBV14 and TRBJ2-7; possibly TRBD1 for D (6 bases). In germline, CDR1 is SGHDN, CDR2 FVKESK. V was trimmed by 0 bases and J by 4 bases, leaving 13 bases between them. The CDR3 sequence is 15 residues long. In DNA form, the CDR3 reads TGTGCCAGCAGCCAAGAACTGGGGGCGCGGTACGAGCAGTACTTC. This gives the protein CASSQELGARYEQYF.

V gene TRBV18 combines with J gene TRBJ1-1, with no clear D. CDR1 is KGHSH, CDR2 LQKENI, per germline. The CDR3 totals 18 residues. V lost 3 bases, J lost 8 bases, and 28 bases lay in between. This CDR3 is CASSPYDGNLFARYEAFF. The DNA of the CDR3 is TGTGCCAGCTCACCTTATGACGGTAACTTATTCGCTAGGTACGAAGCTTTCTTT.

The CDR3 sequence is CASSPGVIAKNIQYF. For the CDR3, the DNA is TGTGCCAGCAGCCCAGGGGTTATAGCCAAAAACATTCAGTACTTC. This chain links TRBV11-1 with TRBJ2-4; tentative D call: TRBD1 (6 bases). V lost 5 bases, J lost 0 bases, and 11 bases lay in between. Germline lookup yields CDR1 SGHAT and CDR2 FQDESV (reference sequence). This CDR3 is built from 15 residues.

The chain joins TRBV7-3 to TRBJ1-1; 10 nucleotides agree with TRBD1. There are 14 residues in the CDR3. Trimming removed 4 bases from V and 9 bases from J; junction bases left unmatched: 8. The germline V gene encodes CDR1 SGHTA and CDR2 FQGTGA. CDR3 bases: TGTGCCAGCAGCTCTCCCGGGACAGGGGCCCAAGCTTTCTTT. The encoded protein is CASSSPGTGAQAFF.

This chain joins TRBV11-2 and TRBJ2-7, with D unresolved. The V end lost 0 bases, the J end lost 10 bases, and 10 bases lay between the germline ends. The germline V gene encodes CDR1 SGHAT and CDR2 FQNNGV. The CDR3 totals 12 residues. In nucleotides, the CDR3 is TGTGCCAGCAGCTTAGATCAGGCTGTTCAGTACGTC. This encodes CASSLDQAVQYV.

A single count supports this clone. The gene calls are TRBV5-1 and TRBJ2-3, with TRBD2 matching over 11 bases. The germline V gene has CDR1 SGHRS and CDR2 YFSETQ. V was clipped by 4 bases and J by 3 bases; unmatched bases: 4. This CDR3 has 15 residues. CDR3 loop: CASSPLAGGTDTQYF. CDR3 coding DNA: TGCGCCAGCAGCCCGCTAGCGGGAGGAACAGATACGCAGTATTTT.

The chain couples TRBV6-1 to TRBJ1-2; the D gene is possibly TRBD1 (6 bases). Per the germline V gene, CDR1 is MNHNS and CDR2 is SASEGT. V shed 2 bases and J shed 5 bases, with 6 bases lying between them. The CDR3 is 12 amino acids. CDR3 sequence (DNA): TGTGCCAGCAGTGAACAGGGGTATGGCTACACCTTC. This codes for CASSEQGYGYTF.

CDR3 sequence reads: CASRPQGNTEAFF. In DNA, the CDR3 is TGTGCCAGCAGGCCACAGGGTAACACTGAAGCTTTCTTT. This chain links TRBV12-3 or TRBV12-4 with TRBJ1-1; TRBD1 is a possible D gene (6 bases). This CDR3 has 13 residues. Trimming stripped 6 bases from V and 2 bases from J, with 10 bases between.

The chain is built from TRBV7-3 and TRBJ2-2, with 9 bases identical to TRBD1. The CDR3 is made up of 13 amino acids. With 4 bases clipped from V and 6 bases from J, the junction kept 0 bases outside the gene matches. Germline CDR1 reads SGHTA; CDR2 reads FQGTGA. CDR3 region: CASSYRGPGELFF. The CDR3 DNA sequence: TGTGCCAGCAGCTACAGGGGGCCCGGGGAGCTGTTTTTT.

The V call is TRBV5-4, the J call TRBJ2-7; 8 bases fit TRBD2. The CDR3 is 16 residues long. Germline V gives CDR1 SGHNT, CDR2 YYREEE (reference sequence). With 0 bases clipped from V and 4 bases from J, the junction kept 9 bases outside the gene matches. Written as DNA, the CDR3 is TGTGCCAGCAGCTTGGCCCGCAGCGGGGGAACATACGAGCAGTACTTC. This translates into CASSLARSGGTYEQYF. Together with reference TRBV5-4 and TRBJ2-7, the CDR3 gives the full variable domain: ETGVTQSPTHLIKTRGQQVTLRCSSQSGHNTVSWYQQALGQGPQFIFQYYREEENGRGNFPPRFSGLQFPNYSSELNVNALELDDSALYLCASSLARSGGTYEQYFGPGTRLTVT.

The gene calls are TRBV5-6 and TRBJ2-7; D is unresolved. The CDR3 runs to 14 residues. Germline CDR1 reads SGHDT; CDR2 reads YYEEEE. Trimming removed 7 bases from V and 0 bases from J, with 14 bases in between. The CDR3 DNA reads as TGTGCCAGCCCCCAACCGAGGAGCTCCTACGAGCAGTACGTC. It specifies CASPQPRSSYEQYV.